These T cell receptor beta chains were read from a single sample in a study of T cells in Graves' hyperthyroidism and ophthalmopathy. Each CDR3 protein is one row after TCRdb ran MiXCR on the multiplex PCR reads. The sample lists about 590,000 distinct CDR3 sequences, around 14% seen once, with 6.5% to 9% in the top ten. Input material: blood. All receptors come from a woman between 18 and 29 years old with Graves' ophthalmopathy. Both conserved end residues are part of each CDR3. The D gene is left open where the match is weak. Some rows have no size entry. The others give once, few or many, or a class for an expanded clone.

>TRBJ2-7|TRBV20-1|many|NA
CSARRGSSTSYEQYF
TGCAGTGCTAGAAGGGGAAGTTCTACCTCCTACGAGCAGTACTTC
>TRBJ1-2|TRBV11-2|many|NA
CASSLTPLVRAGGYTF
TGTGCCAGCAGCTTAACCCCCCTGGTCAGGGCAGGAGGCTACACCTTC
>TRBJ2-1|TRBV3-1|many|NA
CASSSRDSYNEQFF
TGTGCCAGCAGCTCCCGGGACTCCTACAATGAGCAGTTCTTC
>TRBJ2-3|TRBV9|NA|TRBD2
CASSVGGRAPDTQYF
TGTGCCAGCAGCGTAGGCGGGAGGGCCCCAGATACGCAGTATTTT
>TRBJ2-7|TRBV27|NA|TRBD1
CASSLVPGQNSYEQYF
TGTGCCAGCAGTTTAGTTCCGGGACAGAATTCCTACGAGCAGTACTTC
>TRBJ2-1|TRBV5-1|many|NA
CASGLEGHNEQFF
TGCGCCAGCGGTTTGGAGGGACACAATGAGCAGTTCTTC
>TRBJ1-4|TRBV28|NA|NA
CASSFAREKLFF
TGTGCCAGCAGTTTCGCCCGGGAAAAACTGTTTTTT
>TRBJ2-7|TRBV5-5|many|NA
CASSFGPYEQYF
TGTGCCAGCAGCTTCGGACCCTACGAGCAGTACTTC
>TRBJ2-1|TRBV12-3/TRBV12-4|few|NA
CASSFTLRVPNEQFF
TGTGCCAGCAGCTTTACCCTTCGCGTTCCTAATGAGCAGTTCTTC
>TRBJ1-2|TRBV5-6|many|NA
CASSRPGGSYGYTF
TGTGCCAGCAGCCGTCCTGGGGGGTCCTATGGCTACACCTTC
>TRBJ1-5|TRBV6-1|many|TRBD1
CASSPDGQDGQPQHF
TGTGCCAGCAGTCCCGATGGACAGGATGGTCAGCCCCAGCATTTT
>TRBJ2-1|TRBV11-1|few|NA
CASSLGKVPIHPDNEQFF
TGTGCCAGCAGCTTAGGTAAAGTCCCGATCCATCCCGACAATGAGCAGTTCTTC
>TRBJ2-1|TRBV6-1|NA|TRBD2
CASRPTGSGRGNEQFF
TGTGCCAGCAGACCCACCGGTAGCGGGAGGGGCAATGAGCAGTTCTTC
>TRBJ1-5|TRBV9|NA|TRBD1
CASSVGQGGQPQHF
TGTGCCAGCAGCGTAGGACAGGGAGGCCAGCCCCAGCATTTT
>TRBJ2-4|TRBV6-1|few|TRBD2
CASSTTSGGKNIQYF
TGTGCCAGCAGCACGACTAGCGGGGGAAAAAACATTCAGTACTTC
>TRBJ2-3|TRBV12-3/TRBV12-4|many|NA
CASSPFGDTQYF
TGTGCCAGCAGTCCCTTTGGAGATACGCAGTATTTT
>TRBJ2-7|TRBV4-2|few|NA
CASSQPFRNSYEQYF
TGTGCCAGCAGCCAACCTTTCCGCAACTCCTACGAGCAGTACTTC
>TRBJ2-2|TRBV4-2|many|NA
CASSQDWPDTGELFF
TGTGCCAGCAGCCAAGATTGGCCCGACACCGGGGAGCTGTTTTTT
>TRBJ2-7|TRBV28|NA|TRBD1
CASRSGTGLAYEQYF
TGTGCCAGCAGATCCGGGACAGGGCTAGCCTACGAGCAGTACTTC
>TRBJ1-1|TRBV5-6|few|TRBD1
CASSLVGWTGAHYEAFF
TGTGCCAGCAGCTTGGTGGGTTGGACAGGGGCGCATTATGAAGCTTTCTTT
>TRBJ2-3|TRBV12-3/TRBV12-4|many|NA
CASSLRPFSDTQYF
TGTGCCAGCAGTTTACGACCCTTCTCAGATACGCAGTATTTT
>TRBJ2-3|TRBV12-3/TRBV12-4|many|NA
CASSFPHPVDTDTQYF
TGTGCCAGCAGTTTCCCTCACCCGGTGGACACAGATACGCAGTATTTT
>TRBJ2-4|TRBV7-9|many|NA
CASSNTGGGEHIQYF
TGTGCCAGCAGCAATACGGGGGGCGGCGAGCACATTCAGTACTTC
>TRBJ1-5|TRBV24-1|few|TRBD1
CATSPRGSSNQPQHF
TGTGCCACCTCCCCCAGGGGGAGTAGCAATCAGCCCCAGCATTTT
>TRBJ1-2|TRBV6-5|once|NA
CASSFLPELHYGYTF
TGTGCCAGCAGTTTCCTCCCGGAACTCCACTATGGCTACACCTTC
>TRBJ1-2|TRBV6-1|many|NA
CASTQIGWDYGYTF
TGTGCCAGCACCCAGATCGGGTGGGACTATGGCTACACCTTC
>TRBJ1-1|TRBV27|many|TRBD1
CASSYRQGHTEAFF
TGTGCCAGCAGTTACCGACAGGGGCACACTGAAGCTTTCTTT
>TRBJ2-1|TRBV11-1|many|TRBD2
CASSPLASGPYNEQFF
TGTGCCAGCAGCCCCTTGGCTAGCGGACCTTACAATGAGCAGTTCTTC
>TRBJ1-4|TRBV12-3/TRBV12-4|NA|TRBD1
CASSLGPGGTNEKLFF
TGTGCCAGCAGTTTAGGGCCAGGGGGAACTAATGAAAAACTGTTTTTT
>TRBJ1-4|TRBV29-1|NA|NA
CSVAGGSDEKLFF
TGCAGCGTCGCAGGTGGTTCGGATGAAAAACTGTTTTTT
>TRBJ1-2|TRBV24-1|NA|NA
CATSDHPGDYGYTF
TGTGCCACCAGTGACCACCCAGGGGATTATGGCTACACCTTC
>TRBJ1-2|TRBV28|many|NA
CASTRGTGRSYGYTF
TGTGCCAGCACCCGAGGTACAGGGAGGAGCTATGGCTACACCTTC
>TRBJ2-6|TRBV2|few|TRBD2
CASSDASIGWEGLFSGANVLTF
TGTGCCAGCAGTGACGCCTCAATTGGGTGGGAGGGCCTGTTTTCTGGGGCCAACGTCCTGACTTTC